The sequence of this T cell receptor beta chain was determined in a study of shared clonotypes between healthy human individuals. Assay: immunoSEQ multiplex PCR; the TCRdb copy retains only in-frame clones and omits some. The sample carries roughly 1,500,000 clones, 97% to 99% recorded once. Germline-derived CDR1 and CDR2 are SGHRS and YFSETQ. CDR3 size: 14 residues. V was trimmed by 5 bases and J by 4 bases, leaving 15 bases between them. This clonotype was sampled from a young man in good health. The sample comprised naive CD4+ T cells sorted from blood. As to subset: CD45RA+ positively selected. The gene calls are TRBV5-1 and TRBJ1-1; maybe TRBD1 (5 bases). The DNA of the CDR3 is TGCGCCAGCAGAGATGGGGCTGGGGGCACTGAAGCTTTCTTT. Protein product: CASRDGAGGTEAFF.